This TCR beta chain was observed in a study of metastatic and nonmetastatic thyroid tumors. Overall study: Repertoire comparison spanned blood and tumor or nodule tissue of malignant and benign thyroid patients.

Original methodology: Clinicopathological groups of papillary thyroid cancer showed CDR3 differences that were used to build a distant-metastasis classifier. TCRdb re-analyzed the PCR reads through MiXCR. The V and J calls follow TCRdb's processing rather than the paper's. The sample gives approximately 35,000 clones, around 33% of which show up once; more than 15% is in the top ten. Among the patients, none had received any treatment before thyroid surgery. To note about this clone: Its antigen remains unknown.

The CDR3 is 13 residues long. Per the germline V gene, CDR1 is LGHNA and CDR2 is YSLEER. The ends were cut back, 0 bases at V and 7 bases at J, with 7 bases in the middle. Study-wide findings and caveats: As reported, TCR beta diversity in blood and tumor was significantly higher in malignant thyroid tumors than in benign nodules.

The specimen was tumor tissue. The TCR comes from a female donor with papillary thyroid cancer or a benign thyroid nodule (not recorded which). Some clones in this sample may be carry-over from other donors' samples. The genes are TRBV4-3 and TRBJ2-1; maybe TRBD1 (5 bases). The CDR3 DNA reads TGCGCCAGCAGCCAAGATCAGGGAAATGAGCAGTTCTTC. The encoded protein is CASSQDQGNEQFF.